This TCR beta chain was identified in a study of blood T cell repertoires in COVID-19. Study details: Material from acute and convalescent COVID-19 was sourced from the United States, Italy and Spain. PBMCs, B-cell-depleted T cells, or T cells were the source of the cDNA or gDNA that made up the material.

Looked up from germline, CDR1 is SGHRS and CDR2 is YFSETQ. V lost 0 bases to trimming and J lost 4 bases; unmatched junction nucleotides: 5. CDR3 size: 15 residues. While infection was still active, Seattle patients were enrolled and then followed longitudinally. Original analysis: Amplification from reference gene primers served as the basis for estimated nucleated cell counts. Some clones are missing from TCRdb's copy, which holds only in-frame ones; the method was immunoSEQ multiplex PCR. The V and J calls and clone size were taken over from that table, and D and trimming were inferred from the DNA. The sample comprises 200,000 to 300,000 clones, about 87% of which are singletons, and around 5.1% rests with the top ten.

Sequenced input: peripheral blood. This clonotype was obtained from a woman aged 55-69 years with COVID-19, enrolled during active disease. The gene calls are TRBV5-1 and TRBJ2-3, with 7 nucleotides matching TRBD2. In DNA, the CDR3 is TGCGCCAGCAGCTTGGCTGGGGGGGGTCCAGATACGCAGTATTTT. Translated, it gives CASSLAGGGPDTQYF.